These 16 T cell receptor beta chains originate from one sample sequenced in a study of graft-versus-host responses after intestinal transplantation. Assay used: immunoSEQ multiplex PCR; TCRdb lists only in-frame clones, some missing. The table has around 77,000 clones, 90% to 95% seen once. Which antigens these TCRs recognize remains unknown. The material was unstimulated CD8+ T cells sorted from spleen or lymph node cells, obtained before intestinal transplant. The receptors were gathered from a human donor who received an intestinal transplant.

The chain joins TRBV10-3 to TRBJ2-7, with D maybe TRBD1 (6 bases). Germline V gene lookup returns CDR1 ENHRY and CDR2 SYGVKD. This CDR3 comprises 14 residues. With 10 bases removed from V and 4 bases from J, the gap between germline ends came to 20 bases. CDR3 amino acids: CATRRTVGTYEQYF. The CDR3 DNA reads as TGTGCCACCCGTAGGACAGTTGGTACTTACGAGCAGTACTTC.

The chain's CDR3 is CASSQGGTGSDEQYF. CDR3 sequence (DNA): TGTGCCAGCAGCCAAGGAGGGACAGGGTCCGACGAGCAGTACTTC. The rearrangement uses TRBV5-8 and TRBJ2-7, with 9 bases lining up with TRBD1. Trimming at V came to 4 bases and at J to 5 bases, leaving 10 bases not matched to a gene. CDR1 and CDR2 (germline): SGHTS, YDEGEE. The CDR3 spans 15 residues. The full variable domain, with the rest looked up from reference TRBV5-8 and TRBJ2-7, is EAGVTQSPTHLIKTRGQQATLRCSPISGHTSVYWYQQALGLGLQFLLWYDEGEERNRGNFPPRFSGRQFPNYSSELNVNALELEDSALYLCASSQGGTGSDEQYFGPGTRLTVT.

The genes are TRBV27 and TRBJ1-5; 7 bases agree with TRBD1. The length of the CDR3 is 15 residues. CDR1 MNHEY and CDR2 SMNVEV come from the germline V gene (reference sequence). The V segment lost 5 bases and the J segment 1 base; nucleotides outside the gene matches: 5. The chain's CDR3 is CASSKGTASNQPQHF. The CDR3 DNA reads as TGTGCCAGCAGTAAAGGGACAGCGAGCAATCAGCCCCAGCATTTT.

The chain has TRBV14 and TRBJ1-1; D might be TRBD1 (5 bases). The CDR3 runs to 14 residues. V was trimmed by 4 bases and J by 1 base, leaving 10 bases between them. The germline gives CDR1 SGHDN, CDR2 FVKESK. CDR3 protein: CASSRPRENTEAFF. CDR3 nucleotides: TGTGCCAGCAGCCGACCCAGGGAGAACACTGAAGCTTTCTTT. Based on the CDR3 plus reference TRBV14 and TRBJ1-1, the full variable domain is EAGVTQFPSHSVIEKGQTVTLRCDPISGHDNLYWYRRVMGKEIKFLLHFVKESKQDESGMPNNRFLAERTGGTYSTLKVQPAELEDSGVYFCASSRPRENTEAFFGQGTRLTVV.

Here the CDR3 DNA reads TGTGCCAGCAGTTTTCGAGGGATCACTAATGAAAAACTGTTTTTT. Its translation: CASSFRGITNEKLFF. V usage is TRBV27 and J usage is TRBJ1-4; D gene ambiguous. Germline CDR1 and CDR2: MNHEY and SMNVEV (reference sequence). The CDR3 length is 15 residues. Trimming removed 3 bases at V and 2 bases at J, with 10 bases between.

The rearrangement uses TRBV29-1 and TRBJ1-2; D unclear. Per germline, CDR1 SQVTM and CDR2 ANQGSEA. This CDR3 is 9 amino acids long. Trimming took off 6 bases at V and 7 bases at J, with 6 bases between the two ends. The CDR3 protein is CSVGVGYTF. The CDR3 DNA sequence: TGCAGCGTCGGGGTTGGCTACACCTTC.

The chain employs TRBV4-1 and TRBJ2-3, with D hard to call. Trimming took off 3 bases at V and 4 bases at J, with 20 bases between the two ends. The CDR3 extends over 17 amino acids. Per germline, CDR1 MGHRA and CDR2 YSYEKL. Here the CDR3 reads CASSQALGAGWADTQYF. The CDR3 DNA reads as TGCGCCAGCAGCCAGGCCTTAGGAGCAGGTTGGGCAGATACGCAGTATTTT.

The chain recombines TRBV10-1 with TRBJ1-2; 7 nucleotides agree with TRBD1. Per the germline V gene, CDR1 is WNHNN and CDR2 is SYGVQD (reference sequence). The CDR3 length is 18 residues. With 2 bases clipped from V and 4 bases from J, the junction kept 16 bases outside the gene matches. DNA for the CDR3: TGCGCCAGCAGTGAGACCAGCGTTGTCAGGGGGTATACCTATGGCTACACCTTC. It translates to CASSETSVVRGYTYGYTF.

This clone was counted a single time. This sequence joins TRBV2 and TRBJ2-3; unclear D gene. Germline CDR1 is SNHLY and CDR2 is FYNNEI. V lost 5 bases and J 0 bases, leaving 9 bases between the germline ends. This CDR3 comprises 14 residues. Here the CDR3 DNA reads TGTGCCAGCAGTCCTTGGACGAGCACAGATACGCAGTATTTT. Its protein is CASSPWTSTDTQYF.

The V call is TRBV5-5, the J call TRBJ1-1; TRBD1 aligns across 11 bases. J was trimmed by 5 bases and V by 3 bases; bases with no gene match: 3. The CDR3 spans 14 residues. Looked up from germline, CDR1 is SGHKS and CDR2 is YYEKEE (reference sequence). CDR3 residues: CASSWDRGETEAFF. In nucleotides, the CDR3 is TGTGCCAGCAGCTGGGACAGGGGGGAGACTGAAGCTTTCTTT.

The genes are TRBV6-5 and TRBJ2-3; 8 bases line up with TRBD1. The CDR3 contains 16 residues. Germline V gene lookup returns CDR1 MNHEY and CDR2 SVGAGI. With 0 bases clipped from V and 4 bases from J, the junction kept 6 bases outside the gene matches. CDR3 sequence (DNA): TGTGCCAGCAGTTACTCGCGGGACAGGTGGGCAGATACGCAGTATTTT. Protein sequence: CASSYSRDRWADTQYF.

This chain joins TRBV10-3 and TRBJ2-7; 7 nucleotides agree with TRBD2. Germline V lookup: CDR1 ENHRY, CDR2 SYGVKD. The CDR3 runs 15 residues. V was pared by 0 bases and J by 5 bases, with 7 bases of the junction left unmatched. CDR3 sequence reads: CAISESMTSSHEQYF. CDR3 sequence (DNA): TGTGCCATCAGTGAGTCAATGACTAGCAGCCACGAGCAGTACTTC.

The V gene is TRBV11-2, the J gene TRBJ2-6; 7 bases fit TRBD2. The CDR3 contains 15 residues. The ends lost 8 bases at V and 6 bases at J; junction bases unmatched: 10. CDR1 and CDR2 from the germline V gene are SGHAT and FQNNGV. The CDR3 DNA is TGTGCCAGCTGGGGGAGGGAAAATTTGGCCAACGTCCTGACTTTC. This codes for CASWGRENLANVLTF. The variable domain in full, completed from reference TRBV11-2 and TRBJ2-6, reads EAGVAQSPRYKIIEKRQSVAFWCNPISGHATLYWYQQILGQGPKLLIQFQNNGVVDDSQLPKDRFSAERLKGVDSTLKIQPAKLEDSAVYLCASWGRENLANVLTFGAGSRLTVL.

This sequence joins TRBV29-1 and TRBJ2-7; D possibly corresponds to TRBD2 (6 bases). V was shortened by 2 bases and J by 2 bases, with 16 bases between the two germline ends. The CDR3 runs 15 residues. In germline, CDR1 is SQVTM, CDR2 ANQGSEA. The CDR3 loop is CSVELPGSGPYEQYF. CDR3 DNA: TGCAGCGTTGAACTCCCAGGGAGCGGGCCCTACGAGCAGTACTTC.

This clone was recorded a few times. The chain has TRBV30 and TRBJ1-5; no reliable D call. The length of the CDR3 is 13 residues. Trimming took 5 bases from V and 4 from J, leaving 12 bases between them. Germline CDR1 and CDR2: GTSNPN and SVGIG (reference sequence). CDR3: CAWGVRENQPQHF. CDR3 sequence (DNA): TGTGCCTGGGGGGTAAGGGAGAATCAGCCCCAGCATTTT.

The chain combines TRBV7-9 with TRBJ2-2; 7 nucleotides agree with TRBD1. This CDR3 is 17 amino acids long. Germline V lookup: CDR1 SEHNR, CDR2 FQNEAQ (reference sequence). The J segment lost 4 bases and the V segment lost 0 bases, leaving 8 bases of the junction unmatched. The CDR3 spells CASSLATGTEVTGELFF. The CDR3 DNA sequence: TGTGCCAGCAGCTTAGCGACCGGGACAGAAGTCACCGGGGAGCTGTTTTTT.